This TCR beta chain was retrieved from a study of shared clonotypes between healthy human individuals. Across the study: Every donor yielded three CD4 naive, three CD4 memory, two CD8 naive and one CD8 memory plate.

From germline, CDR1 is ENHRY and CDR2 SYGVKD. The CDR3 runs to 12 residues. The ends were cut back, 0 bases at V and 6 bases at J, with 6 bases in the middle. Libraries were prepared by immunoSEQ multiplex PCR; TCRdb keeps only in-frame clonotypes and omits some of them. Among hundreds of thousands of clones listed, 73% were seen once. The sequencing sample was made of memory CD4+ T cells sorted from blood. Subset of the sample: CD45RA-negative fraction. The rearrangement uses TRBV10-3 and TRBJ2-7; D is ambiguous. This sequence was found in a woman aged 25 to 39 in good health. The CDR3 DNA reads TGTGCCATCAGTGAGTCTGGGATCGAGCAGTACTTC. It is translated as CAISESGIEQYF.